A selection of T cell receptor beta chains follows, all from one sample in a study of identical twins. TCRdb re-analysed the 5' RACE reads in MiXCR, keeping a single row per CDR3 protein. The sample holds 130,000 to 150,000 distinct CDR3 sequences, 3% to 4.5% seen once. Material for sequencing was memory T cells sorted from blood. The source of these receptors is a young man in good health. CDR3s include the opening cysteine and the closing phenylalanine or tryptophan. Each record gives: V gene, J gene, D gene, clone size, CDR3 protein. A D gene is named only where the DNA matches it firmly. A clone size is listed for some rows: how often the clone was seen (once, few, many), or a class if it is expanded.

v_call: TRBV6-2/TRBV6-3
j_call: TRBJ1-5
d_call: .
clone_size: many
cdr3_aa: CASSYLLQSGNQPQHF

v_call: TRBV7-9
j_call: TRBJ1-5
d_call: .
clone_size: few
cdr3_aa: CASSLAGTGQPQHF

v_call: TRBV11-2
j_call: TRBJ2-1
d_call: .
clone_size: many
cdr3_aa: CASSFSRVSAEQFF

v_call: TRBV7-8
j_call: TRBJ2-2
d_call: .
clone_size: many
cdr3_aa: CASSLVVVGVRGELFF

v_call: TRBV19
j_call: TRBJ2-3
d_call: .
clone_size: few
cdr3_aa: CASSMSLVTDADTQYF

v_call: TRBV20-1
j_call: TRBJ2-6
d_call: .
clone_size: many
cdr3_aa: CSALRDSGANVLTF

v_call: TRBV7-2
j_call: TRBJ2-1
d_call: .
clone_size: many
cdr3_aa: CASSLAAVPREQFF

v_call: TRBV21-1
j_call: TRBJ2-2
d_call: .
clone_size: .
cdr3_aa: CASSKAAGGSYGELFF

v_call: TRBV20-1
j_call: TRBJ2-1
d_call: .
clone_size: many
cdr3_aa: CSARVDGSVNNEQFF

v_call: TRBV7-2
j_call: TRBJ2-5
d_call: .
clone_size: many
cdr3_aa: CASSATSETQYF

v_call: TRBV6-5
j_call: TRBJ2-2
d_call: TRBD2
clone_size: many
cdr3_aa: CASSYSFGLAGRSANTGELFF

v_call: TRBV29-1
j_call: TRBJ2-2
d_call: TRBD2
clone_size: many
cdr3_aa: CSVASGRTGELFF

v_call: TRBV20-1
j_call: TRBJ1-2
d_call: TRBD1
clone_size: many
cdr3_aa: CSATGTASYGYTF

v_call: TRBV28
j_call: TRBJ2-5
d_call: TRBD2
clone_size: many
cdr3_aa: CASSVQLAGGQETQYF

v_call: TRBV7-9
j_call: TRBJ2-1
d_call: .
clone_size: few
cdr3_aa: CASSRRTDNNEQFF

v_call: TRBV7-9
j_call: TRBJ2-5
d_call: .
clone_size: many
cdr3_aa: CASSSRLLQETQYF

v_call: TRBV11-2
j_call: TRBJ2-5
d_call: .
clone_size: many
cdr3_aa: CASSLPGRATQYF

v_call: TRBV5-1
j_call: TRBJ2-7
d_call: .
clone_size: many
cdr3_aa: CASSADGAGYEQYF

v_call: TRBV7-9
j_call: TRBJ2-1
d_call: .
clone_size: many
cdr3_aa: CASSLIASLTYNEQFF

v_call: TRBV7-9
j_call: TRBJ2-6
d_call: TRBD1
clone_size: many
cdr3_aa: CASSLATNRGPFSGANVLTF

v_call: TRBV3-1
j_call: TRBJ2-7
d_call: TRBD2
clone_size: many
cdr3_aa: CASSRGTSGLYEQYF

v_call: TRBV2
j_call: TRBJ1-5
d_call: .
clone_size: few
cdr3_aa: CASSEEPPQPQHF

v_call: TRBV7-9
j_call: TRBJ1-1
d_call: .
clone_size: few
cdr3_aa: CASSGGGKMNTEAFF

v_call: TRBV20-1
j_call: TRBJ1-6
d_call: .
clone_size: many
cdr3_aa: CSAIDGNSPLHF

v_call: TRBV7-9
j_call: TRBJ2-7
d_call: TRBD2
clone_size: many
cdr3_aa: CASSPSGSPYEQYF

v_call: TRBV7-3
j_call: TRBJ2-7
d_call: TRBD1
clone_size: many
cdr3_aa: CASSLGPGTGYEQYF

v_call: TRBV30
j_call: TRBJ2-2
d_call: .
clone_size: few
cdr3_aa: CAWSVRRGMNTGELFF

v_call: TRBV6-2/TRBV6-3
j_call: TRBJ2-7
d_call: TRBD2
clone_size: many
cdr3_aa: CASSYSPGGTKPSTPYEQYF

v_call: TRBV6-1
j_call: TRBJ2-7
d_call: .
clone_size: many
cdr3_aa: CASSEALRPLYEQYF